Listed below are T cell receptor beta chains from one sample, sequenced in a study of T cells in Graves' hyperthyroidism and ophthalmopathy. One entry per CDR3 protein results from TCRdb running MiXCR on the multiplex PCR reads. This table has about 500,000 distinct CDR3 sequences, about a sixth appearing once. Material: blood. The source is a woman aged 18-29 years with Graves' ophthalmopathy. CDR3s include the opening cysteine and the closing phenylalanine or tryptophan. D genes are given only for firm matches. Not every row has a clone size; where given, it reads once, few, many or a size class.

V gene	D gene	J gene	clone size	CDR3 protein	CDR3 DNA
TRBV6-4	TRBD1	TRBJ2-2	many	CASSEGQGDTGELFF	TGTGCCAGCAGTGAAGGACAGGGGGACACCGGGGAGCTGTTTTTT
TRBV28	TRBD2	TRBJ2-3	many	CASITGTSGGRHTQYF	TGTGCCAGCATCACAGGGACTAGCGGGGGAAGACATACGCAGTATTTT
TRBV28	-	TRBJ1-5	few	CASNSYGPMRPNQPQHF	TGTGCCAGCAATTCTTACGGGCCAATGAGACCTAATCAGCCCCAGCATTTT
TRBV20-1	TRBD2	TRBJ2-3	many	CSASERGGTDTQYF	TGCAGTGCTAGTGAGCGGGGGGGCACAGATACGCAGTATTTT
TRBV2	-	TRBJ2-7	-	CASRATGRYEQYF	TGTGCCAGCAGGGCGACAGGACGCTACGAGCAGTACTTC
TRBV9	-	TRBJ2-4	-	CASSPRSSIAKNIQYF	TGTGCCAGCAGCCCCCGCTCTAGCATCGCCAAAAACATTCAGTACTTC
TRBV11-2	TRBD1	TRBJ1-5	many	CASSPTGASNQPQHF	TGTGCCAGCAGCCCAACAGGGGCTAGCAATCAGCCCCAGCATTTT
TRBV28	-	TRBJ1-5	few	CASSSLERTNRQPQHF	TGTGCCAGCAGTTCCCTAGAAAGGACTAACCGTCAGCCCCAGCATTTT
TRBV2	-	TRBJ1-2	many	CASRPIRGRGYGYTF	TGTGCCAGCCGCCCAATCCGCGGGCGCGGATATGGCTACACCTTC
TRBV20-1	-	TRBJ2-5	many	CSAMGGTQYF	TGCAGTGCTATGGGGGGGACCCAGTACTTC
TRBV20-1	-	TRBJ2-5	many	CSARVVASEEWGQETQYF	TGCAGTGCTAGAGTGGTCGCTAGCGAGGAGTGGGGGCAAGAGACCCAGTACTTC
TRBV6-1	TRBD1	TRBJ2-7	few	CASSSDRGGEQYF	TGTGCCAGCAGCTCGGACAGGGGTGGCGAGCAGTACTTC
TRBV7-9	TRBD2	TRBJ2-5	many	CASSLVPGLAALQETQYF	TGTGCCAGCAGCTTAGTCCCGGGACTAGCGGCGCTCCAAGAGACCCAGTACTTC
TRBV10-1	TRBD2	TRBJ2-1	many	CASSDEVAGGYNEQFF	TGCGCCAGCAGTGATGAGGTAGCGGGGGGTTACAATGAGCAGTTCTTC
TRBV5-6	-	TRBJ2-5	once	CASSWWGSTETQYF	TGTGCCAGCAGCTGGTGGGGGTCCACGGAGACCCAGTACTTC
TRBV20-1	-	TRBJ1-1	many	CSASNRAVTEAFF	TGCAGTGCTAGTAACAGGGCGGTCACTGAAGCTTTCTTT
TRBV29-1	-	TRBJ2-7	many	CSVGAGRVDEQYF	TGCAGCGTTGGGGCAGGTCGGGTCGACGAGCAGTACTTC
TRBV7-3	TRBD1	TRBJ2-1	-	CASSAGQGPFF	TGTGCCAGCAGCGCCGGACAGGGCCCGTTCTTC